This is a list of T cell receptor beta chains from one sample in a study of cytomegalovirus exposure and HLA in healthy donors. Method: immunoSEQ multiplex PCR; TCRdb's copy keeps in-frame clones and lacks some. The sample shows roughly 160,000 clones, approximately 77% of them seen only once. The material sequenced was PBMCs. The receptors were sampled from a man younger than 40 in good health and CMV-seropositive. The CDR3 runs from the conserved cysteine through the conserved F or W. D genes are given only for firm matches. Where a row states a size, it is once, few, many or the class of an expanded clone; other rows omit it.

D	size	J	V	CDR3	DNA
TRBD1	once	TRBJ1-1	TRBV19	CASSTDRGTEAFF	TGTGCCAGTAGTACGGACAGGGGGACTGAAGCTTTCTTT
TRBD1	.	TRBJ1-4	TRBV4-1	CASSPNPGGSEKLFF	TGCGCCAGCAGCCCGAACCCAGGGGGTTCTGAAAAACTGTTTTTT
.	.	TRBJ1-1	TRBV30	CAWNSWRMNTEAFF	TGTGCCTGGAATAGTTGGCGGATGAACACTGAAGCTTTCTTT
.	.	TRBJ2-7	TRBV4-1	CASSPDSLSYEQYF	TGCGCCAGCAGCCCGGACAGCCTCTCCTACGAGCAGTACTTC
TRBD1	.	TRBJ1-2	TRBV19	CASSMNTGGYGYTF	TGTGCCAGTAGTATGAATACAGGGGGCTATGGCTACACCTTC
TRBD1	.	TRBJ1-4	TRBV5-1	CASSWQGQGGSEKLFF	TGCGCCAGCAGCTGGCAAGGACAGGGTGGTAGTGAAAAACTGTTTTTT
TRBD1	.	TRBJ2-4	TRBV6-1	CASTPDRGGLNIQYF	TGTGCCAGCACCCCCGACAGGGGCGGGTTGAACATTCAGTACTTC
.	.	TRBJ2-3	TRBV6-5	CASSTSVGRMQYF	.
TRBD1	.	TRBJ1-5	TRBV9	CASSISGQGAEPQHF	TGTGCCAGCAGCATATCGGGACAGGGGGCTGAGCCCCAGCATTTT
.	.	TRBJ2-3	TRBV9	CASSVERLGKDTQYF	TGTGCCAGCAGCGTAGAACGGCTAGGTAAAGATACGCAGTATTTT
.	.	TRBJ2-1	TRBV19	CASKGGSYNEQFF	TGTGCCAGTAAGGGGGGGTCCTACAATGAGCAGTTCTTC
.	.	TRBJ1-2	TRBV28	CASSNDPRDIYGYTF	TGTGCCAGCAGCAACGACCCGAGGGACATCTATGGCTACACCTTC
TRBD1	.	TRBJ1-3	TRBV4-1	CASRDRGGYTIYF	TGCGCCAGCAGGGACAGGGGGGGGTACACCATATATTTT
.	.	TRBJ2-2	TRBV5-6	CAAGGVGTGELFF	TGTGCCGCCGGAGGGGTTGGGACCGGGGAGCTGTTTTTT
.	.	TRBJ2-5	TRBV20-1	CSASQETQYF	TGCAGTGCTTCACAAGAGACCCAGTACTTC
TRBD1	.	TRBJ1-1	TRBV5-1	CASSLATGPTEAFF	TGCGCCAGCAGCTTGGCGACAGGGCCCACTGAAGCTTTCTTT
.	.	TRBJ2-7	TRBV5-4	CASSFPGLEQYF	TGTGCCAGCAGCTTTCCAGGGTTAGAGCAGTACTTC
.	.	TRBJ2-5	TRBV30	CAWSPRRGEETQYF	TGTGCCTGGAGTCCGCGACGGGGAGAAGAGACCCAGTACTTC
.	.	TRBJ1-2	TRBV7-6	CASSPSGGLYYGYTF	TGTGCCAGCAGCCCAAGCGGAGGGTTGTACTATGGCTACACCTTC
.	.	TRBJ2-3	TRBV10-3	CAITQELTSTDTQYF	TGTGCCATCACTCAGGAACTTACTAGCACAGATACGCAGTATTTT
.	few	TRBJ2-3	TRBV6-5	CASSYGVEGVADTQYF	TGTGCCAGCAGTTACGGGGTAGAGGGAGTGGCAGATACGCAGTATTTT
TRBD1	.	TRBJ1-3	TRBV5-3	CARSLQGQGVVNTIYF	TGTGCCAGAAGCTTGCAGGGACAGGGGGTCGTAAACACCATATATTTT
.	once	TRBJ1-2	TRBV4-3	CASSQGTAGLPGYGYTF	TGCGCCAGCAGCCAAGGAACCGCAGGGCTACCGGGCTATGGCTACACCTTC
.	few	TRBJ2-5	TRBV7-2	CASSQVQGETQYF	TGTGCCAGCAGCCAGGTACAAGGAGAGACCCAGTACTTC
TRBD2	.	TRBJ2-1	TRBV7-9	CASSDSGGGYNEQFF	TGTGCCAGCAGCGATAGCGGGGGGGGTTACAATGAGCAGTTCTTC
.	.	TRBJ1-1	TRBV11-2	CASSSGVGGAFF	TGTGCCAGCAGCTCGGGGGTAGGAGGAGCTTTCTTT
TRBD1	.	TRBJ2-7	TRBV19	CASSTQGPSYEQYF	TGTGCCAGTAGTACACAGGGGCCGTCCTACGAGCAGTACTTC
TRBD1	.	TRBJ1-5	TRBV19	CASHKGAGGVSQPQHF	TGTGCCAGCCATAAAGGGGCAGGGGGTGTGTCTCAGCCCCAGCATTTT
.	.	TRBJ1-5	TRBV6-1	CASRELPGGDSYQPQHF	TGTGCCAGCAGGGAATTACCAGGAGGTGATAGTTATCAGCCCCAGCATTTT
TRBD2	.	TRBJ2-3	TRBV6-1	CASSELAGGSAQYF	TGTGCCAGCAGTGAACTAGCGGGGGGAAGCGCGCAGTATTTT
.	.	TRBJ1-4	TRBV6-1	CASRHTAPGGEKLFF	TGTGCCAGCAGACACACAGCCCCCGGGGGTGAAAAACTGTTTTTT
TRBD1	.	TRBJ2-1	TRBV15	CATSRTAGTGDNEQFF	TGTGCCACCAGCCGGACAGCCGGGACAGGGGACAATGAGCAGTTCTTC
.	few	TRBJ1-5	TRBV6-1	CASSEHREWGNQPQHF	TGTGCCAGCAGTGAGCACAGGGAATGGGGCAATCAGCCCCAGCATTTT
TRBD1	once	TRBJ1-2	TRBV2	CASSEARGQGASSYTF	TGTGCCAGCAGTGAAGCACGGGGACAGGGGGCTTCTAGCTACACCTTC
TRBD2	.	TRBJ2-7	TRBV11-2	CASSLEWTSGVSSYEQYF	TGTGCCAGCAGCTTAGAATGGACTAGCGGGGTGTCATCCTACGAGCAGTACTTC
.	.	TRBJ1-2	TRBV5-1	CASSLGASVNYGYTF	TGCGCCAGCAGCTTGGGGGCCAGTGTTAACTATGGCTACACCTTC
.	.	TRBJ2-7	TRBV13	CASSSTGSSYEQYF	TGTGCCAGCAGCTCTACAGGGAGCTCCTACGAGCAGTACTTC
.	.	TRBJ1-6	TRBV2	CASREDRAYNSPLHF	TGTGCCAGCAGAGAGGACAGAGCCTATAATTCACCCCTCCACTTT
TRBD2	.	TRBJ2-5	TRBV7-2	CASSLKLAGPVGTQYF	TGTGCCAGCAGCTTAAAACTAGCGGGCCCCGTGGGGACCCAGTACTTC
.	once	TRBJ1-5	TRBV6-1	CASSDINRDQPQHF	TGTGCCAGCAGTGATATAAACAGGGACCAGCCCCAGCATTTT
.	once	TRBJ2-3	TRBV7-6	CASSPAGDTQYF	TGTGCCAGCAGCCCAGCGGGAGATACGCAGTATTTT
.	.	TRBJ1-1	TRBV30	CAWSAPPGGNTEAFF	TGTGCCTGGAGTGCACCCCCCGGTGGGAACACTGAAGCTTTCTTT
.	.	TRBJ1-1	TRBV19	CASTPGTEAFF	TGTGCCAGTACCCCCGGCACTGAAGCTTTCTTT
.	.	TRBJ2-1	TRBV5-4	CASSPPGRLSYNEQFF	TGTGCCAGCAGCCCTCCCGGAAGACTATCCTACAATGAGCAGTTCTTC
.	.	TRBJ1-2	TRBV5-4	CASRSPGLYGYTF	TGTGCCAGCAGAAGCCCAGGCCTCTATGGCTACACCTTC
.	.	TRBJ2-5	TRBV5-1	CASSLTRETQYF	TGCGCCAGCAGCTTGACTCGAGAGACCCAGTACTTC
.	.	TRBJ2-7	TRBV9	CASSGSSDGEQYF	TGTGCCAGCAGCGGTAGCTCTGATGGCGAGCAGTACTTC
TRBD1	.	TRBJ1-2	TRBV28	CASSPDRVYGYTF	TGTGCCAGCAGCCCTGACAGGGTCTATGGCTACACCTTC
.	few	TRBJ2-7	TRBV27	CASSKIRQDFSYEQYF	TGTGCCAGCAGTAAGATACGACAGGACTTCTCCTACGAGCAGTACTTC
TRBD2	few	TRBJ2-1	TRBV30	CAWSVFPSGDYNEQFF	TGTGCCTGGAGTGTATTTCCTAGCGGGGATTACAATGAGCAGTTCTTC
.	few	TRBJ2-7	TRBV5-1	CASSLGTTGEQYF	TGCGCCAGCAGCTTGGGGACTACCGGCGAGCAGTACTTC
TRBD1	.	TRBJ1-5	TRBV6-5	CASRRQGWGSQPQHF	TGTGCCAGCAGACGACAGGGGTGGGGGAGTCAGCCCCAGCATTTT